Listed below are T cell receptor beta chains from one sample, sequenced in a study of CD8 T cells in ankylosing spondylitis. TCRdb processed the 5' RACE reads anew with MiXCR; each CDR3 protein has one entry. The sample shows a few hundred thousand distinct CDR3 sequences, approximately 17% of them seen only once. The sequencing input was blood, either unsorted or a sorted T cell fraction (not recorded which). These receptors all come from a male donor with ankylosing spondylitis. Both conserved end residues are trimmed from each CDR3.

TRBV5-1,TRBJ2-1,ASSQRQGSSYNEQF
TRBV29-1,TRBJ1-1,SVEVQGGLNTEAF
TRBV5-4,TRBJ1-2,ASSLVTGANYGYT
TRBV5-1,TRBJ2-1,ASNGGSGGLQSYNEQF
TRBV7-3,TRBJ2-2,ASSPRTGSNTGELF
TRBV5-1,TRBJ2-1,ASSVAGGRLEQF
TRBV20-1,TRBJ1-2,SARQLGRRTPYGYT
TRBV6-5,TRBJ1-5,ASSYRDGNQPQH
TRBV6-1,TRBJ1-1,ASIGGNRGTEAF
TRBV18,TRBJ2-4,ASSPGRDRPFQY
TRBV7-9,TRBJ1-1,ASSFLGQTNTEAF
TRBV13,TRBJ2-1,ASTTNRGVYNEQF
TRBV4-3,TRBJ1-2,ASSQDSGNSYGYT
TRBV4-1,TRBJ1-4,ASSQEGSIGEKLF
TRBV20-1,TRBJ1-5,SARQGSYGQPQH
TRBV5-5,TRBJ2-3,ASSLSVGAGTDTQY
TRBV6-1,TRBJ2-1,ASSAIDQGHNEQF
TRBV20-1,TRBJ1-3,SARDRLTGMRNTIY
TRBV12-3/TRBV12-4,TRBJ1-4,ACSFRRGTNEKLF
TRBV7-9,TRBJ1-2,ASSSQGTNYGYT
TRBV6-5,TRBJ2-1,ASSYLAGGIDEQF
TRBV19,TRBJ1-3,ASGDMDSGNTIY
TRBV6-2/TRBV6-3,TRBJ2-1,AHKQDRLDNEQF
TRBV5-1,TRBJ1-6,ASSLGRDNSPLH
TRBV30,TRBJ1-1,AWSRGAHTEAF
TRBV4-3,TRBJ2-6,ASSQDLVSNSGANVLT
TRBV11-1,TRBJ2-4,ASSLAQGTSKNIQY
TRBV12-3/TRBV12-4,TRBJ1-1,AIKEGGGPNTEAF